This T cell receptor beta chain emerged from a study of blood T cell repertoires in COVID-19. Measured with immunoSEQ multiplex PCR; TCRdb has only the in-frame clones, and not every one. Here the sample spans 150,000 to 200,000 clones, around 82% being singletons. The CDR3 consists of 13 residues. Unmatched junction bases numbered 4, after V lost 4 bases and J lost 7 bases. The germline V gene has CDR1 SGHDT and CDR2 YYEEEE. This TCR derives from a woman at least 80 years old with acute or convalescent COVID-19. The sample taken for sequencing was peripheral blood. V is TRBV5-6 and J is TRBJ2-4; 8 nucleotides match TRBD1. This CDR3 reads CASSTRQGNIQYF. CDR3 in DNA: TGTGCCAGCAGCACGCGACAGGGGAACATTCAGTACTTC.